This note documents a single T cell receptor (beta chain) sequence. This sample was included in a study of Graves' ophthalmopathy and Graves' hyperthyroidism. RNA transcripts were the source from which TCR beta CDR3 regions were amplified. In the first round, RT-PCR was carried out with HTBI primers, and a multiplex PCR formed the second round. MiXCR, run by TCRdb on the multiplex PCR reads, gives a single entry per CDR3 protein. Here the sample spans almost 750,000 distinct CDR3 sequences, approximately 40% being singletons. V was pared by 6 bases and J by 2 bases, with 7 bases of the junction left unmatched. The CDR3 totals 14 residues. Germline-derived CDR1 and CDR2 are SNHLY and FYNNEI.

The clonotype was recovered from an adult man with Graves' ophthalmopathy. The sample consisted of peripheral blood. The gene calls are TRBV2 and TRBJ2-7; 7 nucleotides align to TRBD1. This CDR3 reads CASSPAGQAYEQYF. The CDR3 DNA reads TGTGCCAGCAGCCCTGCAGGACAGGCCTACGAGCAGTACTTC.